Sequencing of this TCR beta chain was carried out in a study of T-cell memory formation after mild COVID-19. CDR1 is MDHEN and CDR2 is SYDVKM in the germline V gene. The CDR3 spans 15 residues. V shed 5 bases and J shed 4 bases, with 15 bases lying between them. As to this clonotype: Its antigen is unidentified.

From the 5' RACE reads, TCRdb called clonotypes with MiXCR, one entry per CDR3 protein. The data hold roughly 480,000 distinct CDR3 sequences, with roughly 25% observed a single time. General study points: Shrinking CD4+ clones resided mostly in CM and EM, and CD8+ ones in EMRA.

Sequencing was performed on PBMCs or a T cell subset sorted from them (not recorded which). The rearrangement uses TRBV28 and TRBJ2-1, with D perhaps matching TRBD1 or TRBD2 (6 bases each). The source of this sequence is an adult woman who had mild COVID-19 (a few samples of this study predate the infection). Cell type and time point are not known. CDR3: CASSKTGGAYNEQFF. The CDR3 nucleotides are TGTGCCAGCAGTAAGACAGGCGGGGCATACAATGAGCAGTTCTTC.